The 26 T cell receptor beta chains below all came from one sample that was sequenced in a study of blood T cell repertoires in COVID-19. The repertoire was sequenced with immunoSEQ multiplex PCR; TCRdb's copy has only in-frame clones and lacks some. Of 200,000 to 300,000 clones listed, approximately 87% were seen once; the top ten hold about 2.5%. The sample consisted of peripheral blood. The receptors stem from a woman aged 45-59 years with acute or convalescent COVID-19.

In regard to this clone: Other DNA variants within this sample encode the same CDR3. The chain uses TRBV7-3 and TRBJ2-1; perhaps TRBD2 as D (6 bases). V lost 3 bases and J 4 bases, leaving 10 bases between the germline ends. There are 14 residues in the CDR3. Germline loops: CDR1 SGHTA, CDR2 FQGTGA. DNA of the CDR3: TGTGCCAGCAGCTTTGCGGGATCATACAATGAGCAGTTCTTC. Translating it yields CASSFAGSYNEQFF.

This clone was seen only a few times. This chain connects TRBV7-9 to TRBJ1-4, with D possibly TRBD1 on 5 matching bases. V lost 6 bases and J 6 bases, leaving 14 bases between the germline ends. CDR1 and CDR2 (germline): SEHNR, FQNEAQ (reference sequence). The CDR3 extends over 14 amino acids. The CDR3 DNA is TGTGCCAGCAGGGCCGGGGGTACGGATGAAAAACTGTTTTTT. Its translation: CASRAGGTDEKLFF.

The genes are TRBV24-1 and TRBJ1-4; 8 bases align to TRBD1. Unmatched junction bases numbered 17, after V lost 3 bases and J lost 0 bases. CDR1 KGHDR and CDR2 SFDVKD come from the germline V gene. This CDR3 is 21 amino acids long. CDR3 coding DNA: TGTGCCACCAGTGATCTCGAGGCGGGACAGGCGGTCCCCACAACTAATGAAAAACTGTTTTTT. Its translation: CATSDLEAGQAVPTTNEKLFF.

The chain has TRBV10-3 and TRBJ2-1; TRBD1 might be the D (6 bases). V was clipped by 9 bases and J by 2 bases, with 23 bases between them. The germline gives CDR1 ENHRY, CDR2 SYGVKD. The CDR3 totals 17 residues. CDR3 amino acids: CAMSQGLRPSAYNEQFF. DNA for the CDR3: TGTGCCATGTCACAGGGATTAAGGCCCAGCGCCTACAATGAGCAGTTCTTC.

In its sample, this clone was seen once. The CDR3 DNA reads as TGTGCCAGCAGTGACGTCCAGGGAAAAAGGCCCCAGCATTTT. This codes for CASSDVQGKRPQHF. The genes are TRBV6-2 or TRBV6-3 and TRBJ1-5, with D possibly TRBD1 on 5 matching bases. The V gene lost 5 bases and the J gene lost 9 bases, with 17 bases spanning the gap. CDR1 MNHEY and CDR2 SVGEGT come from the germline V gene. CDR3 length: 14 residues.

This clone was seen once. The chain has TRBV21-1 and TRBJ2-1; the table gives TRBD2 as D, unverified against the DNA. TRBV21-1 is deemed a pseudogene. The CDR3 runs to 17 residues. CDR3 region: CASSKGRVGLSYNEQFF. In DNA, the CDR3 is TGTGCCAGCAGCAAAGGTCGTGTGGGACTCTCCTACAATGAGCAGTTCTTC.

This chain connects TRBV29-1 to TRBJ1-4; TRBD1 matches at 9 bases. V shed 3 bases and J 8 bases; nucleotides not matched to a gene: 4. Germline V gene data show CDR1 as SQVTM and CDR2 as ANQGSEA. The length of the CDR3 is 13 residues. The CDR3 DNA reads TGCAGCGTTGACTCCGGGACAGGGGAAAAACTGTTTTTT. This sequence encodes CSVDSGTGEKLFF.

This chain uses TRBV5-4 with TRBJ1-1; D may be TRBD1 (5 bases). The CDR3 loop spans 14 amino acids. The germline V gene has CDR1 SGHNT and CDR2 YYREEE (reference sequence). V lost 4 bases, J lost 4 bases, and 14 bases lay in between. This CDR3 reads CASSMGRTGTEAFF. DNA for the CDR3: TGTGCCAGCAGCATGGGTCGAACAGGCACTGAAGCTTTCTTT.

V gene TRBV3-1 (or the pseudogene TRBV3-2) combines with J gene TRBJ2-3, with a tentative D call TRBD2 (5 bases). Germline V lookup: CDR1 LGHDT, CDR2 YNNKEL (reference sequence). There are 15 residues in the CDR3. Trimming pared 4 bases from V and 2 bases from J, leaving 13 bases between. The CDR3 nucleotides read TGTGCCAGCAGCCGGTGGGAGCGAAACACAGATACGCAGTATTTT. It encodes CASSRWERNTDTQYF.

This clone was detected only a few times. The J gene is TRBJ2-1, the V gene TRBV27, with 7 bases lining up with TRBD2. The ends lost 5 bases at V and 3 bases at J; junction bases unmatched: 4. The CDR3 runs to 14 residues. From germline, CDR1 is MNHEY and CDR2 SMNVEV (reference sequence). The CDR3: CASSPGLFYNEQFF. As DNA, the CDR3 is TGTGCCAGCAGTCCGGGACTATTCTACAATGAGCAGTTCTTC.

The chain is built from TRBV18 and TRBJ1-2; 12 positions agree with TRBD1. J was trimmed by 6 bases and V by 2 bases; bases with no gene match: 7. There are 16 residues in the CDR3. Per germline, CDR1 KGHSH and CDR2 LQKENI. CDR3 in amino acids: CASSPFAGQGADGYTF. The CDR3 nucleotides read TGTGCCAGCTCACCATTTGCGGGACAGGGGGCAGATGGCTACACCTTC. Full variable domain (missing parts from reference TRBV18 and TRBJ1-2): NAGVMQNPRHLVRRRGQEARLRCSPMKGHSHVYWYRQLPEEGLKFMVYLQKENIIDESGMPKERFSAEFPKEGPSILRIQQVVRGDSAAYFCASSPFAGQGADGYTFGSGTRLTVV.

The J gene is TRBJ2-1, the V gene TRBV10-1, with D perhaps matching TRBD2 (6 bases). Germline CDR1 is WNHNN and CDR2 is SYGVQD (reference sequence). There are 17 residues in the CDR3. The V and J ends lost 1 base and 5 bases respectively, with 18 bases between them. CDR3 nucleotide sequence: TGCGCCAGCAGTGAGTGGGTAGCGGCTCTGGATGACAATGAGCAGTTCTTC. Translated, it gives CASSEWVAALDDNEQFF.

This clone occurred once. The chain is built from TRBV28 and TRBJ1-2; 10 nucleotides agree with TRBD1. The germline V gene encodes CDR1 MDHEN and CDR2 SYDVKM. This CDR3 has 14 amino acids. The V and J ends lost 3 bases and 4 bases, in that order; junction bases with no gene match: 2. The CDR3 DNA reads as TGTGCCAGCAGTTTGACAGGGGGCCCCTATGGCTACACCTTC. Its protein product is CASSLTGGPYGYTF.

The chain combines TRBV4-1 with TRBJ1-4, with 9 bases matching TRBD1. The V gene end was trimmed by 4 bases and the J gene end by 3 bases; junction bases not matched to a gene: 3. The CDR3 runs to 15 residues. From germline, CDR1 is MGHRA and CDR2 YSYEKL. The CDR3: CASSPGDRANEKLFF. The CDR3 region has the DNA TGCGCCAGCAGCCCAGGGGACAGGGCTAATGAAAAACTGTTTTTT.

V and J are TRBV6-2 or TRBV6-3 and TRBJ1-2, with TRBD1 as a possible D gene (5 bases). Trimming removed 3 bases at V and 0 bases at J, with 11 bases between. CDR1 MNHEY and CDR2 SVGEGT come from the germline V gene. The CDR3 has 15 residues. CDR3 bases: TGTGCCAGCAGTTATGAGGGACTCCCTAACTATGGCTACACCTTC. Amino acid sequence: CASSYEGLPNYGYTF.

This chain links TRBV27 with TRBJ1-4; D might be TRBD1 (5 bases). V was clipped by 3 bases and J by 7 bases, with 12 bases between them. The CDR3 loop spans 14 amino acids. Germline CDR1 is MNHEY and CDR2 is SMNVEV (reference sequence). The CDR3 DNA is TGTGCCAGCAGTTTCTCAGGGATCGGTGAAAAACTGTTTTTT. This codes for CASSFSGIGEKLFF.

This clone was counted a few times. The chain employs TRBV24-1 and TRBJ2-5, with 8 bases fitting TRBD1. The CDR3 is 16 amino acids. Germline assignment: CDR1 KGHDR and CDR2 SFDVKD. The V segment lost 0 bases and the J segment 5 bases; nucleotides outside the gene matches: 7. The CDR3 region has the DNA TGTGCCACCAGTGATTTGGGTCAGGGGGCAAGGGAGACCCAGTACTTC. Translated, it gives CATSDLGQGARETQYF.

The chain recombines TRBV5-1 with TRBJ2-3; tentatively, D is TRBD1 (5 bases). The CDR3 length is 17 residues. Between the trimmed V and J ends, which lost 0 bases and 0 bases, there was a span of 14 bases. The germline V gene has CDR1 SGHRS and CDR2 YFSETQ. This chain's CDR3 is CASSLGRTSTSTDTQYF. The CDR3 bases are TGCGCCAGCAGCTTGGGTCGGACATCCACTAGCACAGATACGCAGTATTTT.

CDR3 amino acids: CASSASGTGSYEQYF. The CDR3 DNA follows: TGTGCCAGTAGTGCCTCCGGGACAGGATCCTACGAGCAGTACTTC. The genes are TRBV19 and TRBJ2-7; TRBD1 matches 8 bases. Germline V gene data show CDR1 as LNHDA and CDR2 as SQIVND (reference sequence). CDR3 length: 15 residues. V was pared by 5 bases and J by 1 base, with 7 bases of the junction left unmatched.

V is TRBV27 and J is TRBJ1-3, with D hard to call. The CDR3 extends over 14 amino acids. Germline V CDR1 and CDR2: MNHEY, SMNVEV (reference sequence). V was shortened by 8 bases and J by 7 bases, with 18 bases between the two germline ends. For the CDR3, the DNA is TGTGCCAGCCGACCAGGAGGGCGGGAGAACACCATATATTTT. This gives the protein CASRPGGRENTIYF.

The chain links TRBV6-2 or TRBV6-3 to TRBJ2-7; tentative D call: TRBD2 (5 bases). This CDR3 contains 13 residues. Trimming cost V 5 bases and J 6 bases, with 14 bases left between them. CDR1 and CDR2 from the germline V gene are MNHEY and SVGEGT. In nucleotides, the CDR3 is TGTGCCAGCAGTCGACCTGCTAGCTCCGAGCAGTACTTC. This sequence encodes CASSRPASSEQYF.

V gene TRBV29-1 combines with J gene TRBJ2-4; D perhaps matches TRBD2 (6 bases). Per the germline V gene, CDR1 is SQVTM and CDR2 is ANQGSEA. The CDR3 is 13 residues long. V lost 6 bases, J lost 1 base, and 10 bases lay in between. The CDR3 DNA is TGCAGCGTAGTGACTAGTGCCAAAAACATTCAGTACTTC. It codes for CSVVTSAKNIQYF.

The table lists this clone with a count of one. Here the CDR3 DNA reads TGTGCCAGCACGTCCAGGGCGAGGGGGCGATATGGCTACACCTTC. Translating it yields CASTSRARGRYGYTF. This chain uses TRBV12-1 with TRBJ1-2; no check of the table's D call, TRBD1, against the DNA was made. TRBV12-1 is noted as a pseudogene. The CDR3 has 15 amino acids.

The chain carries TRBV28 and TRBJ2-5, with 8 bases that match TRBD1. J gave up 6 bases and V 3 bases, and 15 bases lay outside the gene matches. The CDR3 totals 17 residues. The germline V gene has CDR1 MDHEN and CDR2 SYDVKM. The CDR3 protein is CASSFIVFGQGGKTQYF. The CDR3 DNA follows: TGTGCCAGCAGTTTTATAGTATTTGGACAGGGTGGAAAGACCCAGTACTTC.

This chain uses TRBV29-1 with TRBJ2-5; TRBD2 is a possible D gene (5 bases). The CDR3 covers 12 residues. Looked up from germline, CDR1 is SQVTM and CDR2 is ANQGSEA. The CDR3 here is CTQSDGKETQYF. The DNA for the CDR3 is TGCACCCAAAGCGACGGGAAAGAGACCCAGTACTTC. The full variable domain, rest sourced from reference TRBV29-1 and TRBJ2-5, is SAVISQKPSRDICQRGTSLTIQCQVDSQVTMMFWYRQQPGQSLTLIATANQGSEATYESGFVIDKFPISRPNLTFSTLTVSNMSPEDSSIYLCTQSDGKETQYFGPGTRLLVL.

V usage is TRBV11-1 and J usage is TRBJ1-1, with TRBD1 identical over 7 bases. CDR1 and CDR2 from the germline V gene are SGHAT and FQDESV (reference sequence). V lost 5 bases to trimming and J lost 8 bases; unmatched junction nucleotides: 5. CDR3 length: 12 amino acids. CDR3 sequence reads: CASSEDRLEAFF. The CDR3 nucleotides are TGTGCCAGCAGCGAGGACAGGTTAGAAGCTTTCTTT.